Sequencing of this T cell receptor (beta chain) was carried out in a study of identifying expanded T cells in peripheral blood. Study findings and constraints: Approximately two-week clone count variance significantly increased as total template count grew. Differentially abundant clones: around 1.2 between replicates, around 16 at roughly 15 days, 19 to 20 at four.

Collection occurred without any documented infections or immune events in donors. Some clones are missing from TCRdb's copy, which holds only in-frame ones; the method was immunoSEQ multiplex PCR. The sample shows approximately 100,000 clones, around 90% of them seen only once. A word on this clone: The antigen remains undetermined.

In germline, CDR1 is LNHDA, CDR2 SQIVND (reference sequence). The J segment lost 3 bases and the V segment lost 3 bases, leaving 13 bases of the junction unmatched. This CDR3 is 17 amino acids long. This chain joins TRBV19 and TRBJ1-1; 7 bases line up with TRBD1. The clonotype was recovered from a person aged 18 to 75 in good health. Sequencing was done on a sample of blood. CDR3 nucleotides: TGTGCCAGTAGTATTGCTCCTCCGACAGGGTGGGACACTGAAGCTTTCTTT. It specifies CASSIAPPTGWDTEAFF. The whole variable domain, remainder taken from reference TRBV19 and TRBJ1-1, is DGGITQSPKYLFRKEGQNVTLSCEQNLNHDAMYWYRQDPGQGLRLIYYSQIVNDFQKGDIAEGYSVSREKKESFPLTVTSAQKNPTAFYLCASSIAPPTGWDTEAFFGQGTRLTVV.